Following are 2 T cell receptor beta chains from one sample sequenced in a study of cytomegalovirus exposure and HLA in healthy donors. Both 60 Vbeta primers and 13 Jbeta primers went into the PCR. Sequenced by immunoSEQ multiplex PCR; TCRdb stores in-frame clones only, minus some. The table lists more than 95,000 clones. The sequencing input was PBMCs. The receptors stem from a man aged 40-50 years in good health and CMV-seronegative.

The chain carries TRBV30 and TRBJ2-5; 11 nucleotides align to TRBD2. Per germline, CDR1 GTSNPN and CDR2 SVGIG (reference sequence). The V and J ends lost 0 bases and 4 bases, in that order; junction bases with no gene match: 4. The CDR3 is made up of 15 amino acids. The CDR3 is CAWSVLAGVGETQYF. DNA of the CDR3: TGTGCCTGGAGTGTACTAGCGGGAGTAGGAGAGACCCAGTACTTC.

The chain combines TRBV2 with TRBJ2-7; 13 bases map to TRBD2. The length of the CDR3 is 18 residues. CDR1 is SNHLY, CDR2 FYNNEI, per germline. J was trimmed by 3 bases and V by 6 bases; bases with no gene match: 14. The CDR3 is CASRSGLAGPPAIYEQYF. CDR3 sequence (DNA): TGTGCCAGCAGGTCGGGACTAGCGGGACCGCCAGCAATCTACGAGCAGTACTTC. Full variable domain (remainder filled in from reference TRBV2 and TRBJ2-7): EPEVTQTPSHQVTQMGQEVILRCVPISNHLYFYWYRQILGQKVEFLVSFYNNEISEKSEIFDDQFSVERPDGSNFTLKIRSTKLEDSAMYFCASRSGLAGPPAIYEQYFGPGTRLTVT.